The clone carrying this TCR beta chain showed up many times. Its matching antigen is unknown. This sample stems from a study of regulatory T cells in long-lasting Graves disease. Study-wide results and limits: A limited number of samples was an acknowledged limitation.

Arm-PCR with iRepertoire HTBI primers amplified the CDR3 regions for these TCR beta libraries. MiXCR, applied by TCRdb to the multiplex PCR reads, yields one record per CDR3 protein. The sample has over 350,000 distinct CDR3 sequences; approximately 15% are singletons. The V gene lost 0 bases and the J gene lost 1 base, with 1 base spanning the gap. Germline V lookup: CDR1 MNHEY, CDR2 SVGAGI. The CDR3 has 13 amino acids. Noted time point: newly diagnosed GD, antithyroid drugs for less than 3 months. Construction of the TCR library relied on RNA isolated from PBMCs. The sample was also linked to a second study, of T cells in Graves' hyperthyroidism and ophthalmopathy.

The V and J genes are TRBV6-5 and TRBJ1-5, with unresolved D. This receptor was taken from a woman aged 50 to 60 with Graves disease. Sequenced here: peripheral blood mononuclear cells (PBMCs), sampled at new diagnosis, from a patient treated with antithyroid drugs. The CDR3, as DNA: TGTGCCAGCAGTTACTCGAGCAATCAGCCCCAGCATTTT. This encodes CASSYSSNQPQHF.